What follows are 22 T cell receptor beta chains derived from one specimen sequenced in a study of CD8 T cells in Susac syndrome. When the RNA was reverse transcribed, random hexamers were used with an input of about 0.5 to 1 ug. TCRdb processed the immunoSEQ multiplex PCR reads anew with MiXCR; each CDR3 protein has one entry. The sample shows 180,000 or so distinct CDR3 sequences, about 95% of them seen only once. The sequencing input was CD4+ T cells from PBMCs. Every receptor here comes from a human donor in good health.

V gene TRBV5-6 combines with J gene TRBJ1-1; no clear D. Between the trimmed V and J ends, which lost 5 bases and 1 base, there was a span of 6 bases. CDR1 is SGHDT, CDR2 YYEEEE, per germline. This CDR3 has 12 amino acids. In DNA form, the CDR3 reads TGTGCCAGCAGTACTAGGAACACTGAAGCTTTCTTT. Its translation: CASSTRNTEAFF.

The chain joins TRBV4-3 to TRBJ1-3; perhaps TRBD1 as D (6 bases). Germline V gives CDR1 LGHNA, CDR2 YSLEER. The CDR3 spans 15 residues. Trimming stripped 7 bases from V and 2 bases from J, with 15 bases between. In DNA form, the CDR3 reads TGCGCCAGCACCCCCGACAGGAACCCTGGAAACACCATATATTTT. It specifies CASTPDRNPGNTIYF.

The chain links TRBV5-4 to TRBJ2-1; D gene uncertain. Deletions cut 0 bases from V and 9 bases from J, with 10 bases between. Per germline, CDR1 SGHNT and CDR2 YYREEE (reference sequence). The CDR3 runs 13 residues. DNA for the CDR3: TGTGCCAGCAGCTTGGACAGATTGAGTGAGCAGTTCTTC. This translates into CASSLDRLSEQFF.

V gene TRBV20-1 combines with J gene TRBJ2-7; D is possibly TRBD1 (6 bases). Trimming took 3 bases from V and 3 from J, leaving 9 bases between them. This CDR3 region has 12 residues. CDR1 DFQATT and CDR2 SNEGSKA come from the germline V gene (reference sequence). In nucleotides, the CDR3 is TGCAGTGCTAGTGTAGGGGGCTACGAGCAGTACTTC. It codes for CSASVGGYEQYF.

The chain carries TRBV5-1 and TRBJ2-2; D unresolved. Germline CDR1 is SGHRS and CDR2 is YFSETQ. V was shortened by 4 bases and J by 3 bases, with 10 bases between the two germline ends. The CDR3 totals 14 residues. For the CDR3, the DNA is TGCGCCAGCAGCGGCAACAGCTACACCGGGGAGCTGTTTTTT. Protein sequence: CASSGNSYTGELFF.

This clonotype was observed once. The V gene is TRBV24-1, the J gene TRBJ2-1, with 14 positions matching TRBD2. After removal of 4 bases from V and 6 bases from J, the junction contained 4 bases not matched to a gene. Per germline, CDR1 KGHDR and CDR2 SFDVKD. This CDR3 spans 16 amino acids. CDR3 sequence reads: CATSDRGTSGGNEQFF. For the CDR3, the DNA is TGTGCCACCAGTGACCGCGGGACTAGCGGGGGCAATGAGCAGTTCTTC.

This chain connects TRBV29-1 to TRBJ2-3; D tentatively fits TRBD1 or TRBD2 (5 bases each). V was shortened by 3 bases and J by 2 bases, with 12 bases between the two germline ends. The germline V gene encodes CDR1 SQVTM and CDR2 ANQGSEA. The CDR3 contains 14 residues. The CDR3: CSVDLGTLTDTQYF. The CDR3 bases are TGCAGCGTTGACCTCGGGACCCTCACAGATACGCAGTATTTT.

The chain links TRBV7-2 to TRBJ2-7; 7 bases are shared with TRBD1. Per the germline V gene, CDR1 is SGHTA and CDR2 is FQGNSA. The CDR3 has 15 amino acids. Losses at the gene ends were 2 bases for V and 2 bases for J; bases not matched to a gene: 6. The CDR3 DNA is TGTGCCAGCAGCTTAAAAAAACAGGGGCCCTACGAGCAGTACTTC. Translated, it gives CASSLKKQGPYEQYF. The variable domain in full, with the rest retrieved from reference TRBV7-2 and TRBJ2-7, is GAGVSQSPSNKVTEKGKDVELRCDPISGHTALYWYRQSLGQGLEFLIYFQGNSAPDKSGLPSDRFSAERTGGSVSTLTIQRTQQEDSAVYLCASSLKKQGPYEQYFGPGTRLTVT.

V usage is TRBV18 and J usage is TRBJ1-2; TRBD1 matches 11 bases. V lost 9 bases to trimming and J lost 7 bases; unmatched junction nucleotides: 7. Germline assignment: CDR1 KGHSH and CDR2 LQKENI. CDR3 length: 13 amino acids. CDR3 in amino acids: CASTGQGASGYTF. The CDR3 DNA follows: TGTGCCAGTACTGGACAGGGGGCGTCTGGCTACACCTTC.

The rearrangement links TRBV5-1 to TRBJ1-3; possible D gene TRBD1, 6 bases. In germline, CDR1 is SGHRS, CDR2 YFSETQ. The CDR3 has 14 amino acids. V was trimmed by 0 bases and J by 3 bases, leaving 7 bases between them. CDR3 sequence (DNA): TGCGCCAGCAGCTTGGACAGGGTTGGAAACACCATATATTTT. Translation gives CASSLDRVGNTIYF.

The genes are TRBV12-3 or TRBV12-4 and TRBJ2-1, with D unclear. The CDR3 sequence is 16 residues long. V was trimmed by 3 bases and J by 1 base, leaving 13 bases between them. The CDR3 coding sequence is TGTGCCAGCAGTTTTCTGCTGGGAAGGTCCTACAATGAGCAGTTCTTC. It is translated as CASSFLLGRSYNEQFF.

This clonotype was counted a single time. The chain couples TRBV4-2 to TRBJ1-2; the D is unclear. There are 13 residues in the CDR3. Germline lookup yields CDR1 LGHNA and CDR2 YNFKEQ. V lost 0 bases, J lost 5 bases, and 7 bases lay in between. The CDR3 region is CASSQDTEYGYTF. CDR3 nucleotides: TGTGCCAGCAGCCAAGACACGGAGTATGGCTACACCTTC.

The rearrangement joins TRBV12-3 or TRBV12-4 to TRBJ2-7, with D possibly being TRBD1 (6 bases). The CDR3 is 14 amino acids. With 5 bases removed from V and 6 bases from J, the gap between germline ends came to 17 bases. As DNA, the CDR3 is TGTGCCAGCAGTCCCCTTACAGGGATCGGCGAGCAGTACTTC. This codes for CASSPLTGIGEQYF.

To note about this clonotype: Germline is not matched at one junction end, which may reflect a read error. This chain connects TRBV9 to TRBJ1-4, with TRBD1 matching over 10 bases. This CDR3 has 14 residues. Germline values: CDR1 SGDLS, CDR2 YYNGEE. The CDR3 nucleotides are TGTGCCAGCGGGACAGGGGAAGCCTATGAAAATCTGTTTTTT. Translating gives CASGTGEAYENLFF.

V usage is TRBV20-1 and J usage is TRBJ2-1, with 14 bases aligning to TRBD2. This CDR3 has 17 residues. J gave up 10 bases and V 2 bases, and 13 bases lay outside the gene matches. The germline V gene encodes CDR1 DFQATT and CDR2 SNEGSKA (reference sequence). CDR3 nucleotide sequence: TGCAGTGCTAGATCCGCCCGGACTAGCGGGGGGCTTCGGGAGCAGTTCTTC. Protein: CSARSARTSGGLREQFF.

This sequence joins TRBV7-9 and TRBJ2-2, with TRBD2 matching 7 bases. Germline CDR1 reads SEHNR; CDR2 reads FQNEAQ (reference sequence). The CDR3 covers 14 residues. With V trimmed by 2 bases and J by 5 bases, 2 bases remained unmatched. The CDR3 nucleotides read TGTGCCAGCAGCTTACAACTAGCGACCGGGGAGCTGTTTTTT. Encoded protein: CASSLQLATGELFF.

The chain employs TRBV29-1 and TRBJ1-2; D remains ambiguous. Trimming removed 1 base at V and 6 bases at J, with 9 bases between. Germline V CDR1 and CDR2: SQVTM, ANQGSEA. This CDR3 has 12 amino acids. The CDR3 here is CSVEGPRNGYTF. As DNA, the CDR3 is TGCAGCGTTGAAGGACCGCGTAATGGCTACACCTTC.

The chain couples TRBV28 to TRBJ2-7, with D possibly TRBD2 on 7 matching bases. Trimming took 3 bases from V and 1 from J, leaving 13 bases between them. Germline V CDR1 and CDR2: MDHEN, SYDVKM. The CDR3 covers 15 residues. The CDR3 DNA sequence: TGTGCCAGCAGTTTTCCCGCGGGGGCATCCTACGAGCAGTACTTC. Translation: CASSFPAGASYEQYF.

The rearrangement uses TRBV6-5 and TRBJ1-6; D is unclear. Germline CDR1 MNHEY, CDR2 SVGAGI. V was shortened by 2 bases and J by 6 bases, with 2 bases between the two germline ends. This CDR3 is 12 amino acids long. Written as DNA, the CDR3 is TGTGCCAGCAGTTACGCTAATTCACCCCTCCACTTT. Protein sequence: CASSYANSPLHF.

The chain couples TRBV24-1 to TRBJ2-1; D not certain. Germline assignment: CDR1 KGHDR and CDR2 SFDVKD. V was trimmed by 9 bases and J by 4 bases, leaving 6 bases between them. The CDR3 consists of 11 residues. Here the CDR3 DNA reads TGTGCCACCGAGTCTTACAATGAGCAGTTCTTC. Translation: CATESYNEQFF.

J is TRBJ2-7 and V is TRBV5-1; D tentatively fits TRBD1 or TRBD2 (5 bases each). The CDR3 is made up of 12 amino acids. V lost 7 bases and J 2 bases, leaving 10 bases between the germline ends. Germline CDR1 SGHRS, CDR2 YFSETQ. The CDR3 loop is CASGDGTYEQYF. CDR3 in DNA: TGCGCCAGCGGGGACGGCACCTACGAGCAGTACTTC.

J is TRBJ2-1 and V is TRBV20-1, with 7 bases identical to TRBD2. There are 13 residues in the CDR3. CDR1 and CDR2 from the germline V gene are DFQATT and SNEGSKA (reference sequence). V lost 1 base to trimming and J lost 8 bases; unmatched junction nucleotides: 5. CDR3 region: CSARAAGVHEQFF. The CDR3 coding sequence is TGCAGTGCTAGAGCGGCGGGGGTCCATGAGCAGTTCTTC.